The 23 T cell receptor beta chains reported below all come from one sample, sequenced in a study of cytomegalovirus exposure and HLA in healthy donors. Use of 60 Vbeta and 13 Jbeta primers characterized the PCR. Using immunoSEQ multiplex PCR, the repertoire was profiled, and TCRdb retains in-frame clones only, with some absent. The table lists about 150,000 clones, around four fifths of them singletons. Sequencing used PBMCs. The receptors were sampled from a woman aged 50 to 60 in good health and CMV-seropositive.

This chain joins TRBV5-1 and TRBJ2-5; 13 bases align to TRBD2. Germline CDR1 reads SGHRS; CDR2 reads YFSETQ. V was clipped by 3 bases and J by 1 base; unmatched bases: 9. The CDR3 has 18 amino acids. CDR3 in amino acids: CASSSGLAGARFQETQYF. The CDR3 bases are TGCGCCAGCAGCTCCGGACTAGCGGGGGCCCGATTCCAAGAGACCCAGTACTTC.

J is TRBJ2-7 and V is TRBV29-1; TRBD1 aligns across 7 bases. Germline loops: CDR1 SQVTM, CDR2 ANQGSEA. The CDR3 contains 14 residues. J gave up 2 bases and V 6 bases, and 10 bases lay outside the gene matches. The CDR3 coding sequence is TGCAGCGTATTGGGACAGTTTTCTACCTACGAGCAGTACTTC. It yields the protein CSVLGQFSTYEQYF.

The chain joins TRBV19 to TRBJ1-2, with TRBD1 matching 9 bases. Germline loops: CDR1 LNHDA, CDR2 SQIVND (reference sequence). V shed 5 bases, J shed 8 bases, and the junction held 3 bases outside the gene matches. The CDR3 consists of 12 residues. This CDR3 reads CASSRQGGGYTF. In nucleotides, the CDR3 is TGTGCCAGTAGTCGACAGGGGGGCGGCTACACCTTC.

This chain joins TRBV29-1 and TRBJ2-3; TRBD2 aligns across 8 bases. Germline lookup yields CDR1 SQVTM and CDR2 ANQGSEA. Trimming took 3 bases from V and 6 from J; bases not matched to a gene: 8. The CDR3 has 14 residues. This CDR3 reads CSVDDGGAGDTQYF. CDR3 nucleotides: TGCAGCGTTGATGACGGGGGGGCAGGGGATACGCAGTATTTT.

The chain has TRBV4-1 and TRBJ2-3, with 13 bases fitting TRBD2. Germline-derived CDR1 and CDR2 are MGHRA and YSYEKL. Unmatched junction bases numbered 11, after V lost 5 bases and J lost 6 bases. The CDR3 contains 17 residues. CDR3 coding DNA: TGCGCCAGCAGCTCCCAACTAGCGGGGGGGCTAGTGGATACGCAGTATTTT. Its protein is CASSSQLAGGLVDTQYF.

The chain uses TRBV6-6 and TRBJ2-1, with TRBD2 matching over 13 bases. The CDR3 runs to 15 residues. The junction had 8 bases not matched to a gene; V was cut back by 6 bases and J by 9 bases. Germline V gene data show CDR1 as MNHNY and CDR2 as SVGAGI (reference sequence). The DNA for the CDR3 is TGTGCCAGCAGCCCCGGGACTAGCGGGGAAGGTGAGCAGTTCTTC. This gives the protein CASSPGTSGEGEQFF.

J is TRBJ1-1 and V is TRBV5-1; TRBD1 aligns across 8 bases. The length of the CDR3 is 13 residues. V trimming: 0 bases; J trimming: 11 bases; junction bases outside the gene matches: 6. Germline V gives CDR1 SGHRS, CDR2 YFSETQ. CDR3 sequence reads: CASSLDRTGMAFF. The CDR3 DNA reads TGCGCCAGCAGCTTGGATCGGACAGGGATGGCTTTCTTT.

The J gene is TRBJ1-2, the V gene TRBV2; D may be TRBD1 (5 bases). Trimming left V 3 bases short and J 6 bases short, with 11 bases between. In germline, CDR1 is SNHLY, CDR2 FYNNEI. The CDR3 is made up of 13 amino acids. The CDR3: CASSEAGNNGYTF. CDR3 DNA sequence: TGTGCCAGCAGTGAGGCAGGGAATAATGGCTACACCTTC.

This CDR3 reads CASSLTRTGVNEQYF. In DNA form, the CDR3 reads TGTGCCAGCAGCTTAACCCGGACAGGGGTGAACGAGCAGTACTTC. The chain carries TRBV11-2 and TRBJ2-7; 9 bases are a match to TRBD1. V lost 2 bases to trimming and J lost 5 bases; unmatched junction nucleotides: 7. The CDR3 totals 15 residues. Germline CDR1 and CDR2: SGHAT and FQNNGV.

The chain combines TRBV6-4 with TRBJ2-1, with D tentatively TRBD2 (6 bases). V dropped 4 bases and J dropped 7 bases, with 17 bases sitting between them. Germline CDR1 is MRHNA and CDR2 is SNTAGT. This CDR3 region has 15 residues. The DNA of the CDR3 is TGTGCCAGCAGTGGTGAGTGGGGGAGGCGGAATGAGCAGTTCTTC. This codes for CASSGEWGRRNEQFF.

V and J are TRBV5-1 and TRBJ1-5; 12 bases align to TRBD1. The CDR3 consists of 15 residues. Germline CDR1 is SGHRS and CDR2 is YFSETQ. After removal of 3 bases from V and 7 bases from J, the junction contained 5 bases not matched to a gene. CDR3 loop: CASSSGTGGGQPQHF. The CDR3 region has the DNA TGCGCCAGCAGCTCCGGGACAGGGGGCGGGCAGCCCCAGCATTTT.

V is TRBV20-1 and J is TRBJ1-2; D not resolved. V shed 3 bases and J shed 8 bases, with 10 bases lying between them. The CDR3 extends over 11 amino acids. The germline gives CDR1 DFQATT, CDR2 SNEGSKA (reference sequence). CDR3 sequence (DNA): TGCAGTGCTAGTCCCGGGGAGGGCTACACCTTC. Translated: CSASPGEGYTF.

This clone was observed a few times. The J gene is TRBJ2-2, the V gene TRBV5-1, with TRBD2 identical over 9 bases. The J segment lost 0 bases and the V segment lost 1 base, leaving 10 bases of the junction unmatched. This CDR3 has 19 residues. CDR1 and CDR2 (germline): SGHRS, YFSETQ. As DNA, the CDR3 is TGCGCCAGCAGCTTGAGTTTAGCGGGAGCCTATACGAACACCGGGGAGCTGTTTTTT. Its protein is CASSLSLAGAYTNTGELFF.

The V and J genes are TRBV6-5 and TRBJ1-3; D might be TRBD1 (5 bases). CDR1 is MNHEY, CDR2 SVGAGI, per germline. V dropped 8 bases and J dropped 0 bases, with 14 bases sitting between them. CDR3 size: 15 residues. CDR3 sequence (DNA): TGTGCCAGCCTTCCGACAGTGAACTCTGGAAACACCATATATTTT. Its protein is CASLPTVNSGNTIYF.

DNA for the CDR3: TGTGCCAGCAGTGAATATGTGGGAGGAAACACTGAAGCTTTCTTT. Its translation is CASSEYVGGNTEAFF. This sequence joins TRBV6-1 and TRBJ1-1; D gene ambiguous. Per the germline V gene, CDR1 is MNHNS and CDR2 is SASEGT. Trimming removed 2 bases from V and 2 bases from J, with 12 bases in between. The CDR3 sequence is 15 residues long.

This clone was counted only a few times. The genes are TRBV5-1 and TRBJ1-4; tentative D call: TRBD1 (5 bases). The CDR3 runs to 17 residues. Germline V gene sequence: CDR1 SGHRS, CDR2 YFSETQ. V was clipped by 4 bases and J by 0 bases, with 16 bases between them. The CDR3 DNA reads TGCGCCAGCAGCCCCAGAGGCGGGGCAGCAACTAATGAAAAACTGTTTTTT. Its protein product is CASSPRGGAATNEKLFF.

The chain carries TRBV2 and TRBJ2-5; D is undetermined. The DNA end lines up better with TRBJ2-7; the J call may be wrong. The CDR3 has 12 residues. Germline values: CDR1 SNHLY, CDR2 FYNNEI. Here the CDR3 reads CASSDLRYEQYF. CDR3 sequence (DNA): TGTGCCAGCAGTGATCTTCGTTACGAGCAGTACTTC.

The chain combines TRBV19 with TRBJ1-4; maybe TRBD1 (5 bases). The CDR3 is 15 amino acids. V shed 5 bases and J shed 7 bases, with 17 bases lying between them. Germline loops: CDR1 LNHDA, CDR2 SQIVND (reference sequence). This chain's CDR3 is CASSPRGLLREKLFF. For the CDR3, the DNA is TGTGCCAGTAGTCCAAGGGGTTTGTTACGTGAAAAACTGTTTTTT. Drawing the rest from reference TRBV19 and TRBJ1-4, the complete variable domain is DGGITQSPKYLFRKEGQNVTLSCEQNLNHDAMYWYRQDPGQGLRLIYYSQIVNDFQKGDIAEGYSVSREKKESFPLTVTSAQKNPTAFYLCASSPRGLLREKLFFGSGTQLSVL.

J is TRBJ2-2 and V is TRBV28; 8 nucleotides match TRBD2. The V gene's germline CDR1 is MDHEN and CDR2 SYDVKM. The CDR3 runs 19 residues. With V trimmed by 2 bases and J by 6 bases, 17 bases remained unmatched. CDR3 bases: TGTGCCAGCAGTTTACGGCTATTTTACGGGACTAGAGTCCCCGGGGAGCTGTTTTTT. Its protein product is CASSLRLFYGTRVPGELFF.

This chain links TRBV6-5 with TRBJ2-5; a possible D gene is TRBD2 (5 bases). The V gene lost 8 bases and the J gene lost 7 bases, with 11 bases spanning the gap. Germline CDR1 and CDR2: MNHEY and SVGAGI. This CDR3 region has 11 residues. The CDR3 reads CASRIAGTQYF. DNA for the CDR3: TGTGCCAGCCGGATCGCGGGGACCCAGTACTTC.

The V and J genes are TRBV18 and TRBJ1-3, with 9 bases matching TRBD1. V was clipped by 3 bases and J by 4 bases; unmatched bases: 4. The CDR3 has 15 amino acids. Germline V gives CDR1 KGHSH, CDR2 LQKENI. The CDR3: CASSPPGTGGNTIYF. For the CDR3, the DNA is TGTGCCAGCTCACCGCCCGGGACAGGGGGAAACACCATATATTTT.

Worth noting for this clone: The CDR3 does not close with the conserved phenylalanine or tryptophan, likely indicating a read error. V gene TRBV7-6 combines with J gene TRBJ2-3; 10 bases line up with TRBD2. CDR1 is SGHVS and CDR2 is FNYEAQ in the germline V gene. CDR3 length: 16 residues. V trimming: 0 bases; J trimming: 4 bases; junction bases outside the gene matches: 4. CDR3 DNA sequence: TGTGCCAGCAGCTTAGCAACCGGGACTAGCGCAGATACGCAGTATCTT. Protein sequence: CASSLATGTSADTQYL.

The V gene is TRBV7-9, the J gene TRBJ1-1, with TRBD1 identical over 7 bases. The junction had 3 bases not matched to a gene; V was cut back by 2 bases and J by 0 bases. From germline, CDR1 is SEHNR and CDR2 FQNEAQ (reference sequence). The CDR3 totals 15 residues. CDR3 bases: TGTGCCAGCAGCTTAAAGGGGGCCATGAACACTGAAGCTTTCTTT. It yields the protein CASSLKGAMNTEAFF.